The 8 T cell receptor beta chains presented below share a single source sample, sequenced in a study of T cells in Graves' hyperthyroidism and ophthalmopathy. What was amplified from RNA transcripts were TCR beta CDR3 regions. First-round RT-PCR targeting the TCR CDR3 was performed with the HTBI primer set. TCRdb re-called the multiplex PCR reads through MiXCR, storing one row per CDR3 protein. Of 300,000 to 450,000 distinct CDR3 sequences listed, about 15% are singletons. Sequenced material: blood. The receptors here all came from a woman in her thirties with Graves' hyperthyroidism.

This rearrangement joins TRBV14 to TRBJ2-5; D is ambiguous. The CDR3 totals 12 residues. Between the trimmed V and J ends, which lost 2 bases and 6 bases, there was a span of 7 bases. In germline, CDR1 is SGHDN, CDR2 FVKESK. The CDR3 region has the DNA TGTGCCAGCAGCCAAATCTCGCAGACCCAGTACTTC. Amino acid sequence: CASSQISQTQYF.

The table lists this clonotype with a few counts. The chain joins TRBV24-1 to TRBJ2-5; D possibly corresponds to TRBD1 (5 bases). Germline V gene lookup returns CDR1 KGHDR and CDR2 SFDVKD. The CDR3 totals 18 residues. The V end lost 0 bases, the J end lost 2 bases, and 18 bases lay between the germline ends. CDR3 nucleotide sequence: TGTGCCACCAGTGATTTGAAGGGGCGCCCAATTAAGCAAGAGACCCAGTACTTC. Residues: CATSDLKGRPIKQETQYF.

This clonotype was found many times. The V and J genes are TRBV20-1 and TRBJ1-5; the D is unclear. From germline, CDR1 is DFQATT and CDR2 SNEGSKA (reference sequence). The CDR3 has 13 amino acids. Trimming shortened V by 6 bases and J by 0 bases, and 9 bases separated the two germline ends. The CDR3: CSAVESSNQPQHF. The DNA for the CDR3 is TGCAGTGCGGTGGAGTCTAGCAATCAGCCCCAGCATTTT.

The sample holds a few counts of this clonotype. Written as DNA, the CDR3 is TGCGCCAGCAGTATTTCGGGACGGAATATCCAAGAGACCCAGTACTTC. Translated, it gives CASSISGRNIQETQYF. This chain joins TRBV4-1 and TRBJ2-5; D tentatively reads TRBD1 or TRBD2 (5 bases each). Trimming removed 6 bases at V and 1 base at J, with 18 bases between. The germline gives CDR1 MGHRA, CDR2 YSYEKL. The CDR3 is 16 residues long.

This clonotype occurred many times. The genes are TRBV20-1 and TRBJ1-1, with a weak D call TRBD1 (6 bases). Germline loops: CDR1 DFQATT, CDR2 SNEGSKA (reference sequence). The V and J ends lost 6 bases and 2 bases respectively, with 16 bases between them. This CDR3 contains 14 residues. DNA of the CDR3: TGCAGTGCCCTGCAGGGGTCTGGTAACACTGAAGCTTTCTTT. This translates into CSALQGSGNTEAFF.

This clonotype has just one count. This may be a read error, as it is one base from a much larger clone. This chain links TRBV3-1 with TRBJ1-4; 8 bases fit TRBD1. CDR3 length equals 15 residues. The germline V gene has CDR1 LGHDT and CDR2 YNNKEL (reference sequence). The CDR3 sequence is CASSPRTGTNGKLFF. CDR3 nucleotide sequence: TGTGCCAGCAGCCCTCGGACAGGGACCAATGGAAAACTGTTTTTT.

The V and J genes are TRBV6-2 or TRBV6-3 and TRBJ2-7; possible D gene TRBD2, 6 bases. This CDR3 is built from 15 residues. Germline CDR1 MNHEY, CDR2 SVGEGT. The V and J ends lost 5 bases and 0 bases respectively, with 14 bases between them. In DNA, the CDR3 is TGTGCCAGCAGTCCAGGACTACTGAGCTCCTACGAGCAGTACTTC. Translating gives CASSPGLLSSYEQYF.

CDR3 protein: CASSYGKFGHGYTF. In nucleotides, the CDR3 is TGTGCCAGCAGCTACGGGAAGTTTGGTCACGGCTACACCTTC. This chain connects TRBV12-3 or TRBV12-4 to TRBJ1-2; no clear D. V lost 6 bases and J 8 bases, leaving 19 bases between the germline ends. The CDR3 extends over 14 amino acids.